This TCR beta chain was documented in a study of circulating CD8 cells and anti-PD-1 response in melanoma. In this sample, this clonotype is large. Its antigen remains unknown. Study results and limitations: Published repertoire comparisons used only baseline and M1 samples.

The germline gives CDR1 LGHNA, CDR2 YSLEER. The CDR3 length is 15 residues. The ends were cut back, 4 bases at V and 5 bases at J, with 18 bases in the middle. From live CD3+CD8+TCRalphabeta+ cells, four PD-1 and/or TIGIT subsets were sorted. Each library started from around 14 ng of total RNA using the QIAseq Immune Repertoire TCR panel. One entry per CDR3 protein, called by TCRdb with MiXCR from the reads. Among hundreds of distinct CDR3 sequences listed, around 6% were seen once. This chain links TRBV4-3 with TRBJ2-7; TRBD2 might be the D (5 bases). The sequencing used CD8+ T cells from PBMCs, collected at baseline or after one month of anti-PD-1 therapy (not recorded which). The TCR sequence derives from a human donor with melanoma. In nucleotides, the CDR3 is TGCGCCAGCAGCCTCGGACTCCCACTCCTAAACGAGCAGTACTTC. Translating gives CASSLGLPLLNEQYF.